This T cell receptor (beta chain) was profiled in a study of graft-versus-host responses after intestinal transplantation. Study background: Anti-thymocyte globulin induction was given to all recipients, followed by tacrolimus and steroids for around three years.

Germline V gives CDR1 SGHRS, CDR2 YFSETQ. This CDR3 is 14 amino acids long. J lost 4 bases, V lost 5 bases, and 7 bases had no gene match. Assay: immunoSEQ multiplex PCR; the TCRdb copy retains only in-frame clones and omits some. The sample gives more than 70,000 clones, roughly 90% of which show up once; roughly 0.099% is in the top ten. This clone was picked up one time. The antigen is undetermined. Sequencing used unstimulated CD4+ T cells sorted from spleen or lymph node cells, obtained before intestinal transplant. The J gene is TRBJ2-7, the V gene TRBV5-1; 9 nucleotides match TRBD1. The source of this sequence is a human donor who received an intestinal transplant. This chain's CDR3 is CASRQTGGEYEQYF. The CDR3 DNA follows: TGCGCCAGCAGGCAGACAGGGGGGGAGTACGAGCAGTACTTC. Combining the CDR3 with reference TRBV5-1 and TRBJ2-7 gives the whole variable domain KAGVTQTPRYLIKTRGQQVTLSCSPISGHRSVSWYQQTPGQGLQFLFEYFSETQRNKGNFPGRFSGRQFSNSRSEMNVSTLELGDSALYLCASRQTGGEYEQYFGPGTRLTVT.